The 6 T cell receptor beta chains below were found in one sample sequenced in a study of CD8 T cells in Susac syndrome. RNA was extracted with the RNeasy kit, and a quantity of roughly 0.5 to 1 ug was reverse transcribed using random hexamers. TCRdb itself ran the immunoSEQ multiplex PCR reads through MiXCR, one entry per CDR3 protein. The table lists around 130,000 distinct CDR3 sequences, over 75% of them singletons. Input material: CD8+ T cells from PBMCs. The receptor set was obtained from a human donor with multiple sclerosis.

The chain has TRBV27 and TRBJ2-1; D gene ambiguous. V was pared by 4 bases and J by 0 bases, with 10 bases between. Germline V lookup: CDR1 MNHEY, CDR2 SMNVEV (reference sequence). This CDR3 comprises 15 residues. The CDR3 reads CASSYDISSYNEQFF. The CDR3 DNA reads TGTGCCAGCAGTTACGACATCAGCTCCTACAATGAGCAGTTCTTC.

The chain has TRBV7-9 and TRBJ2-5, with 13 bases lining up with TRBD2. CDR3 size: 16 residues. In germline, CDR1 is SEHNR, CDR2 FQNEAQ (reference sequence). Unmatched junction bases numbered 8, after V lost 6 bases and J lost 4 bases. The CDR3, as DNA: TGTGCCAGCAGGATAGGACTAGCGGGAGTAGCAGAGACCCAGTACTTC. It yields the protein CASRIGLAGVAETQYF.

The chain links TRBV3-1 to TRBJ2-2; 12 bases map to TRBD2. With V trimmed by 2 bases and J by 7 bases, 14 bases remained unmatched. CDR1 and CDR2 from the germline V gene are LGHDT and YNNKEL (reference sequence). The CDR3 consists of 19 residues. In nucleotides, the CDR3 is TGTGCCAGCAGCCAAAAGAACGGACTAGCGGGATTCAGCATCGGGGAGCTGTTTTTT. Translating gives CASSQKNGLAGFSIGELFF. The full variable domain, completed using reference TRBV3-1 and TRBJ2-2, is DTAVSQTPKYLVTQMGNDKSIKCEQNLGHDTMYWYKQDSKKFLKIMFSYNNKELIINETVPNRFSPKSPDKAHLNLHINSLELGDSAVYFCASSQKNGLAGFSIGELFFGEGSRLTVL.

The chain has TRBV6-5 and TRBJ2-2; D uncertain. CDR1 is MNHEY, CDR2 SVGAGI, per germline. V lost 3 bases to trimming and J lost 6 bases, with 8 bases between them. The CDR3 is made up of 13 amino acids. CDR3: CASSYSFPGELFF. The CDR3 region has the DNA TGTGCCAGCAGTTATTCTTTCCCCGGGGAGCTGTTTTTT.

V usage is TRBV12-3 or TRBV12-4 and J usage is TRBJ2-5; tentatively, D is TRBD2 (5 bases). The CDR3 consists of 15 residues. Trimming left V 5 bases short and J 1 base short, with 14 bases between. The CDR3 spells CASSTSDYFQETQYF. CDR3 nucleotides: TGTGCCAGCAGTACCTCAGACTATTTCCAAGAGACCCAGTACTTC.

The chain carries TRBV29-1 and TRBJ2-3; TRBD1 matches at 7 bases. V was clipped by 0 bases and J by 0 bases; unmatched bases: 6. This CDR3 has 16 residues. Germline values: CDR1 SQVTM, CDR2 ANQGSEA. The CDR3 here is CSVEDRDSPSTDTQYF. Here the CDR3 DNA reads TGCAGCGTTGAAGATAGGGACAGCCCTAGCACAGATACGCAGTATTTT.